The next 25 T cell receptor beta chains were all read from a single sample in a study of T cells in Graves' hyperthyroidism and ophthalmopathy. Amplification targeted TCR beta CDR3 regions from RNA transcripts. The primer set for the first-round RT-PCR of the TCR CDR3 was HTBI. TCRdb recomputed calls from the multiplex PCR reads with MiXCR, one row per CDR3 protein. The sample consists of about 59,000 distinct CDR3 sequences, roughly 50% of them appearing once. Input material: blood. These receptors were taken from a woman aged 55-70 years with Graves' ophthalmopathy.

By its share, this clonotype is medium-sized. The junction does not match germline at one end; this may be a read error. The chain carries TRBV2 and TRBJ1-2; no clear D gene. The CDR3 contains 13 residues. The V gene's germline CDR1 is SNHLY and CDR2 FYNNEI. The CDR3 nucleotides read TGTGCCAGCAGGGAAGACACGGCCTATGGCTACACCTTC. It is translated as CASREDTAYGYTF.

This clonotype was seen repeatedly, ten times or more. The rearrangement links TRBV9 to TRBJ2-5, with D maybe TRBD2 (6 bases). Germline V lookup: CDR1 SGDLS, CDR2 YYNGEE. The CDR3 loop spans 14 amino acids. V was pared by 4 bases and J by 0 bases, with 10 bases between. In DNA form, the CDR3 reads TGTGCCAGCAGCAAGAGGGACTACCAAGAGACCCAGTACTTC. This translates into CASSKRDYQETQYF.

This clonotype has only a few counts. V and J are TRBV20-1 and TRBJ2-7; TRBD1 agrees at 9 bases. This CDR3 is 15 amino acids long. Per the germline V gene, CDR1 is DFQATT and CDR2 is SNEGSKA (reference sequence). V lost 0 bases and J lost 3; bases outside the gene matches: 6. The CDR3 DNA follows: TGCAGTGCTAGAGAGGGGACAGGGTCTTTCTACGAGCAGTACTTC. Its translation: CSAREGTGSFYEQYF.

This clonotype was observed many times. The chain carries TRBV12-3 or TRBV12-4 and TRBJ1-3; D gene unclear. V lost 5 bases to trimming and J lost 0 bases, with 14 bases between them. CDR3 size: 16 residues. CDR3 in DNA: TGTGCCAGCAGTCCCGCGGTTCGTTACTCTGGAAACACCATATATTTT. Protein: CASSPAVRYSGNTIYF.

Turning to this clonotype: Germline is not matched at one junction end, which may reflect a read error. The V call is TRBV4-1, the J call TRBJ2-7; the match to TRBD2 covers 10 bases. Germline-derived CDR1 and CDR2 are MGHRA and YSYEKL. The CDR3 length is 14 residues. CDR3 DNA sequence: TGCCCCAGCAGCCCAAAACTAGCGGGGTACGAGCAGTACTTC. Its translation: CPSSPKLAGYEQYF.

This clonotype was seen at least ten times. The chain's CDR3 is CASRIAGGGASGYGYTF. The CDR3 DNA is TGTGCCAGCAGAATCGCGGGAGGGGGAGCGTCTGGCTATGGCTACACCTTC. V usage is TRBV12-3 or TRBV12-4 and J usage is TRBJ1-2; D may be TRBD1 (6 bases). The CDR3 runs 17 residues. V dropped 6 bases and J dropped 4 bases, with 24 bases sitting between them.

The V call is TRBV20-1, the J call TRBJ2-7, with 8 bases identical to TRBD2. Trimming took 0 bases from V and 12 from J; bases not matched to a gene: 10. This CDR3 comprises 13 residues. Per germline, CDR1 DFQATT and CDR2 SNEGSKA (reference sequence). The CDR3 reads CSAREGDSGMMYF. The CDR3 DNA sequence: TGCAGTGCTAGAGAAGGGGATAGCGGGATGATGTACTTC.

This clonotype was recorded at least ten times. The gene calls are TRBV5-6 and TRBJ2-1; the match to TRBD2 covers 10 bases. Germline CDR1 reads SGHDT; CDR2 reads YYEEEE. With 0 bases clipped from V and 3 bases from J, the junction kept 3 bases outside the gene matches. This CDR3 is 16 amino acids long. CDR3 protein: CASSLEGLASYNEQFF. The DNA of the CDR3 is TGTGCCAGCAGCTTGGAGGGACTAGCGAGCTACAATGAGCAGTTCTTC.

The chain carries TRBV9 and TRBJ1-2; D unresolved. The CDR3 has 17 amino acids. Germline CDR1 is SGDLS and CDR2 is YYNGEE. V shed 0 bases and J shed 5 bases, with 20 bases lying between them. CDR3 in amino acids: CASSVGTTVRALYGYTF. CDR3 in DNA: TGTGCCAGCAGCGTAGGTACGACCGTCCGAGCCCTTTATGGCTACACCTTC.

This clonotype was counted ten times or more. The chain employs TRBV9 and TRBJ2-3, with 10 bases identical to TRBD1. The trim removed 2 bases at V and 5 bases at J, leaving 8 bases unmatched. The length of the CDR3 is 16 residues. In germline, CDR1 is SGDLS, CDR2 YYNGEE. The CDR3 region has the DNA TGTGCCAGCAGCGTCGACAGGGGGCGGCCGGGAGATACGCAGTATTTT. It translates to CASSVDRGRPGDTQYF.

This clonotype was observed at least ten times. The chain is built from TRBV5-6 and TRBJ2-7; 8 bases agree with TRBD1. CDR1 and CDR2 (germline): SGHDT, YYEEEE. V lost 4 bases and J lost 0; bases outside the gene matches: 6. The CDR3 has 15 amino acids. The CDR3 DNA follows: TGTGCCAGCAGCCATGGACAGGGCCCCTCCTACGAGCAGTACTTC. It yields the protein CASSHGQGPSYEQYF.

This clonotype was counted ten times or more. The rearrangement links TRBV7-6 to TRBJ1-3, with D perhaps matching TRBD1 (5 bases). From germline, CDR1 is SGHVS and CDR2 FNYEAQ. Trimming removed 5 bases at V and 4 bases at J, with 18 bases between. The CDR3 consists of 16 residues. The CDR3 sequence is CASSQLGGVGGNTIYF. As DNA, the CDR3 is TGTGCCAGCAGCCAGCTGGGGGGGGTCGGAGGAAACACCATATATTTT.

The chain is built from TRBV9 and TRBJ1-6, with D tentatively TRBD1 (5 bases). CDR1 and CDR2 from the germline V gene are SGDLS and YYNGEE. The V end lost 0 bases, the J end lost 10 bases, and 14 bases lay between the germline ends. The CDR3 sequence is 15 residues long. The CDR3 DNA is TGTGCCAGCAGCGTAGAAGCAGGGATAGACTCACCCCTCCACTTT. Translating gives CASSVEAGIDSPLHF.

Worth noting for this clonotype: This may be a read error, as it is one base from a much larger clone. This chain joins TRBV6-1 and TRBJ1-3; D is possibly TRBD1 (6 bases). Trimming stripped 7 bases from V and 0 bases from J, with 13 bases between. This CDR3 is built from 15 residues. From germline, CDR1 is MNHNS and CDR2 SASEGT. CDR3 in DNA: TGTGCCAGCACCCGGGACATAGACTCTGGAAACACCATATATTTT. It codes for CASTRDIDSGNTIYF.

By share, this clonotype ranks as medium-sized. The chain employs TRBV2 and TRBJ1-4; weak D call: TRBD1 (5 bases). The CDR3 loop spans 15 amino acids. Per the germline V gene, CDR1 is SNHLY and CDR2 is FYNNEI. V lost 2 bases, J lost 8 bases, and 15 bases lay in between. The CDR3 nucleotides read TGTGCCAGCAGTGAATCACGGGGGAGGAACGAAAAACTGTTTTTT. Encoded protein: CASSESRGRNEKLFF.

The rearrangement uses TRBV9 and TRBJ1-1, with unresolved D. CDR1 and CDR2 (germline): SGDLS, YYNGEE. V dropped 2 bases and J dropped 6 bases, with 11 bases sitting between them. The CDR3 contains 13 residues. The CDR3 loop reads CASSVSGIAEAFF. For the CDR3, the DNA is TGTGCCAGCAGCGTCTCGGGTATAGCTGAAGCTTTCTTT.

Comment on this clonotype: The CDR3 carries no conserved terminal phenylalanine or tryptophan, so it likely arises from a read error. Written as DNA, the CDR3 is TGTGCCAGCAGTATAGCGGGATTCGAGACCCAGTACCTC. This encodes CASSIAGFETQYL. The chain links TRBV7-9 to TRBJ2-5; 8 bases align to TRBD2. V trimming: 6 bases; J trimming: 5 bases; junction bases outside the gene matches: 5. CDR1 is SEHNR, CDR2 FQNEAQ, per germline (reference sequence). The CDR3 has 13 amino acids.

Relative to its sample, this clonotype is medium-sized. The rearrangement links TRBV20-1 to TRBJ2-7; the D call may be TRBD1 or TRBD2 (6 bases each). This CDR3 has 13 amino acids. V was cut by 3 bases and J by 4 bases, with 13 bases left in between. The germline CDR1 and CDR2 sequences are DFQATT and SNEGSKA (reference sequence). CDR3 loop: CSARAWGAYEQYF. The CDR3, as DNA: TGCAGTGCTAGGGCGTGGGGGGCGTACGAGCAGTACTTC.

This clonotype was seen many times. The CDR3 nucleotides are TGTGCCAGCAGTCAGGACAGGGCTAGATCCTACGAGCAGTACTTC. It translates to CASSQDRARSYEQYF. The chain employs TRBV2 and TRBJ2-7, with 8 nucleotides matching TRBD1. The CDR3 sequence is 15 residues long. The J segment lost 1 base and the V segment lost 5 bases, leaving 7 bases of the junction unmatched. From germline, CDR1 is SNHLY and CDR2 FYNNEI.

This chain joins TRBV5-1 and TRBJ2-2, with D possibly matching TRBD1 (5 bases). Germline CDR1 and CDR2: SGHRS and YFSETQ. V was clipped by 0 bases and J by 8 bases, with 8 bases between them. The CDR3 runs to 13 residues. The CDR3 DNA is TGCGCCAGCAGCTTGGGTCGGACAGGGGAGCTGTTTTTT. It encodes CASSLGRTGELFF.

CDR3 protein: CASSCVSDTQETQYF. CDR3 DNA sequence: TGTGCCAGCAGTTGCGTGTCCGACACCCAAGAGACCCAGTACTTC. This chain connects TRBV6-2 or TRBV6-3 to TRBJ2-5; D ambiguous. CDR3 length: 15 residues. Trimming took off 4 bases at V and 1 base at J, with 13 bases between the two ends. The germline V gene has CDR1 MNHEY and CDR2 SVGEGT.

This clonotype has at least ten counts. The genes are TRBV9 and TRBJ2-7; D gene unclear. CDR1 SGDLS and CDR2 YYNGEE come from the germline V gene. The CDR3 has 14 residues. The V and J ends lost 0 bases and 3 bases respectively, with 10 bases between them. CDR3 nucleotide sequence: TGTGCCAGCAGCGTAGATACGGGTCGCTACGAGCAGTACTTC. It translates to CASSVDTGRYEQYF.

In regard to this clonotype: The junction shows a germline mismatch at one end, possibly a read error. The chain recombines TRBV14 with TRBJ1-1; 7 nucleotides line up with TRBD1. Germline assignment: CDR1 SGHDN and CDR2 FVKESK. The CDR3 totals 16 residues. As DNA, the CDR3 is TGTGCCAGCACCCAAAGGACGGGACAGTGGGGCACTGAAGCTTGCTTT. Translation: CASTQRTGQWGTEACF.

This sequence joins TRBV19 and TRBJ2-1; D is perhaps TRBD2 (5 bases). The CDR3 consists of 17 residues. Germline CDR1 is LNHDA and CDR2 is SQIVND (reference sequence). V dropped 6 bases and J dropped 1 base, with 19 bases sitting between them. The CDR3 DNA follows: TGTGCCAGTAGGTCCCAATGGGCGGGTCGATCCTACAATGAGCAGTTCTTC. Its protein product is CASRSQWAGRSYNEQFF.

In its sample, this clonotype was seen many times. V is TRBV11-2 and J is TRBJ2-7; D is perhaps TRBD2 (7 bases). V was shortened by 6 bases and J by 0 bases, with 18 bases between the two germline ends. This CDR3 region has 16 residues. Germline assignment: CDR1 SGHAT and CDR2 FQNNGV. The DNA for the CDR3 is TGTGCCAGCAGTTCGACGGGGGGCCCCTACTCCTACGAGCAGTACTTC. This translates into CASSSTGGPYSYEQYF.